This entry lists 5 T cell receptor beta chains sequenced from one sample in a study of blood T cells in healthy people across ages. With a J-beta primer mix and a sample-barcoded 5' primer, a second PCR ran roughly 6 to 11 cycles. TCRdb analysed the 5' RACE reads with MiXCR anew, one entry per CDR3 protein. The data show hundreds of thousands of distinct CDR3 sequences, about 43% seen once. Input material: blood. The origin of the receptors is a man older than 75 in good health.

The sample holds many counts of this clonotype. This sequence joins TRBV11-2 and TRBJ2-6; no clear D gene. The CDR3 contains 15 residues. Trimming left V 7 bases short and J 0 bases short, with 10 bases between. Germline lookup yields CDR1 SGHAT and CDR2 FQNNGV. The CDR3 DNA reads TGTGCCAGCACCGTACAGAACTCTGGGGCCAACGTCCTGACTTTC. Translation: CASTVQNSGANVLTF.

This clonotype was picked up a small number of times. The chain recombines TRBV20-1 with TRBJ2-2; 8 bases line up with TRBD2. J lost 0 bases, V lost 0 bases, and 15 bases had no gene match. Looked up from germline, CDR1 is DFQATT and CDR2 is SNEGSKA (reference sequence). CDR3 length: 20 amino acids. Here the CDR3 DNA reads TGCAGTGCTAGAGATGGGGCCGGGACTAGGAGGCCCGCGAACACCGGGGAGCTGTTTTTT. Protein product: CSARDGAGTRRPANTGELFF.

This clonotype has a count of ten or more. The J gene is TRBJ2-3, the V gene TRBV13; D not certain. CDR3 length: 13 amino acids. Germline assignment: CDR1 PRHDT and CDR2 FYEKMQ (reference sequence). V lost 5 bases and J lost 1, with 7 bases in between. The CDR3 DNA is TGTGCCAGCAGCGTCCCGGGCACAGATACGCAGTATTTT. This codes for CASSVPGTDTQYF.

This clonotype was counted many times. This rearrangement joins TRBV4-2 to TRBJ2-7, with 9 bases identical to TRBD2. The CDR3 consists of 16 residues. Trimming took 0 bases from V and 2 from J; bases not matched to a gene: 5. Germline CDR1 LGHNA, CDR2 YNFKEQ. The CDR3 here is CASSQDPASGAYEQYF. CDR3 nucleotide sequence: TGTGCCAGCAGCCAAGATCCCGCTAGCGGGGCCTACGAGCAGTACTTC.

The gene calls are TRBV7-2 and TRBJ2-7, with 12 bases matching TRBD2. The better agreement between TRBJ2-5 and the DNA end casts doubt on the J call. The CDR3 extends over 17 amino acids. Germline V lookup: CDR1 SGHTA, CDR2 FQGNSA. The CDR3 DNA is TGTGCCAGCAGTCTACGCCGGGGACTAGCGGGCGAAGAGACCCAGTACTTC. Protein product: CASSLRRGLAGEETQYF.